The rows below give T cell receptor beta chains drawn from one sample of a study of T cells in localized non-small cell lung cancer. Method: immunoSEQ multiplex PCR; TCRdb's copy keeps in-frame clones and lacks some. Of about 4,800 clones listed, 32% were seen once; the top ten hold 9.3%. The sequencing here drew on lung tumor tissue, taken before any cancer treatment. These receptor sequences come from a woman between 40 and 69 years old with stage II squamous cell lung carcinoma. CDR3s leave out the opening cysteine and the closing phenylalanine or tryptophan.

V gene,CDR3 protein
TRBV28,ASSFWTSGPQETQY
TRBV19,ASIGGPLNTGELF
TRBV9,ASTGGSNYGYT
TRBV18,ASSWTNGRGGELF
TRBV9,ASSVASSSGANVLT
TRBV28,ASSLPEYEKLF
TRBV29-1,SVEDSGLAGGQHFYNEQF
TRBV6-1,AISEGGQGGEKLF
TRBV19,ASSISPTRTETQY
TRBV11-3,ASSFSLRGNTEAF
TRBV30,AYDSGARNEQF
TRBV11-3,ASSPRQGGNQPQH
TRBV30,AWRRDRGVGTEAF
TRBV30,AWRVTGNTEAF
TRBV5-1,ASSRASAPRGDTQY
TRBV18,ASSPRQGAGEKLF
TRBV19,ASNLDRTNYGYT
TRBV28,ASSWGGRDTEAF
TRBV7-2,ASSAGRNTEAF
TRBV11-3,ASRIWDRGSNYGYT
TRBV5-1,ASSPSGSTGELF
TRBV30,AFLGGDGSGEKLF
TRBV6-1,ASSEGSWTLYEQY
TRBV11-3,ASSSLPNSWPTYNEQF
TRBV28,ASTTPGLAREQY
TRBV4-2,ASSQETVGQGRLSSGNTIY
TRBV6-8,AILGPREGGAGELF
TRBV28,ASSLFRGQGNTEAF
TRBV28,ASSFGGRADNEQF
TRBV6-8,ASSYGLYYEQY
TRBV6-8,ASSSGFGNQPQH
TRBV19,ASSISSRTSGNYNEQF
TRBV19,ASSIAGRGGQPQH
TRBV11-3,ASRPEGRANTGELF
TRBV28,ASHSSGLSSYNEQF
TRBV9,ASSVLAGTSTDTQY
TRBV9,ASESGSSYEQY
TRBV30,AWSVPGIIYEQY
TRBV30,AWSRSGLSMNEQF
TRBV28,ASRPGTETNYGYT
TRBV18,ASSPRQGGTEAF
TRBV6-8,ASSDGTPIGSSGANVLT
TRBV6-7,ASGLTDTQY
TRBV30,AWSHGVEGGAF
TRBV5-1,ASSLDRGNYGYT
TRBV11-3,ASSSTVAKNIQY